The 3 T cell receptor beta chains given below trace back to one sample, sequenced in a study of OX40 agonist ivuxolimab in advanced cancers. Measured with immunoSEQ multiplex PCR; TCRdb has only the in-frame clones, and not every one. Of about 82,000 clones in the sample, less than 90% were seen once. The sample consisted of CD4+ or CD8+ T cells sorted from blood, taken in a trial of the OX40 agonist ivuxolimab. The receptors derive from an adult with an advanced solid tumor such as melanoma, head and neck, liver or kidney cancer.

The chain recombines TRBV5-6 with TRBJ2-6; 9 bases line up with TRBD1. V lost 1 base and J lost 4; bases outside the gene matches: 9. CDR3 size: 18 residues. Germline V lookup: CDR1 SGHDT, CDR2 YYEEEE. In DNA, the CDR3 is TGTGCCAGCAGCTTGTTGTTACAGGGGGCGTCAGGGGCCAACGTCCTGACTTTC. Protein sequence: CASSLLLQGASGANVLTF.

The rearrangement joins TRBV18 to TRBJ2-7; possibly TRBD1 for D (5 bases). With 6 bases removed from V and 0 bases from J, the gap between germline ends came to 12 bases. The germline V gene encodes CDR1 KGHSH and CDR2 LQKENI. The CDR3 has 14 amino acids. The CDR3 is CASSDSWGSYEQYF. The DNA of the CDR3 is TGTGCCAGCTCTGACAGTTGGGGCTCCTACGAGCAGTACTTC.

The chain has TRBV30 and TRBJ2-7; tentative D call: TRBD1 (5 bases). CDR3 length: 12 amino acids. Germline V gene lookup returns CDR1 GTSNPN and CDR2 SVGIG (reference sequence). The V end was cut by 0 bases, the J end by 5 bases, with 8 bases between. CDR3 protein: CAWSVSRDEQYF. The CDR3 bases are TGTGCCTGGAGTGTATCCAGGGACGAGCAGTACTTC.